The next 25 T cell receptor beta chains were all read from a single sample in a study of blood T cells in healthy people across ages. Alongside a J-beta primer mix, a sample-barcoded 5' primer served in a second PCR lasting about 7 to 11 cycles. Each CDR3 protein is one row after TCRdb ran MiXCR on the 5' RACE reads. The profile shows approximately 1.5 million distinct CDR3 sequences, approximately 42% of them singletons. The sequenced sample was blood. The receptors here all came from a young woman in good health.

The chain is built from TRBV7-2 and TRBJ1-3; D gene unclear. Trimming left V 5 bases short and J 4 bases short, with 9 bases between. The CDR3 runs to 13 residues. Germline lookup yields CDR1 SGHTA and CDR2 FQGNSA. The CDR3 reads CASSPPGGNTIYF. Written as DNA, the CDR3 is TGTGCCAGCAGCCCCCCGGGGGGAAACACCATATATTTT.

This clonotype was seen a few times. This chain joins TRBV4-1 and TRBJ1-4; no clear D. Trimming removed 1 base at V and 6 bases at J, with 9 bases between. Germline V CDR1 and CDR2: MGHRA, YSYEKL. CDR3 size: 14 residues. The CDR3 region has the DNA TGCGCCAGCAGCCAAGTGGGTGGGGATGAAAAACTGTTTTTT. Translated, it gives CASSQVGGDEKLFF.

The sample holds a few counts of this clonotype. This chain uses TRBV7-2 with TRBJ1-5, with TRBD1 matching 7 bases. Germline trimming cut 1 base from V and 5 bases from J; bases unmatched to any gene: 2. CDR3 length: 14 residues. CDR1 is SGHTA and CDR2 is FQGNSA in the germline V gene. The chain's CDR3 is CASSLVTGDQPQHF. For the CDR3, the DNA is TGTGCCAGCAGCTTAGTCACAGGGGATCAGCCCCAGCATTTT.

This clonotype showed up just a few times. V and J are TRBV5-6 and TRBJ2-1; D is unclear. V was shortened by 4 bases and J by 10 bases, with 12 bases between the two germline ends. The CDR3 covers 12 residues. Germline V gives CDR1 SGHDT, CDR2 YYEEEE. CDR3 loop: CASSVPSGEQFF. The CDR3 DNA reads TGTGCCAGCAGCGTACCCTCTGGCGAGCAGTTCTTC.

The sample holds many counts of this clonotype. V usage is TRBV5-1 and J usage is TRBJ2-1; D is uncertain. Germline lookup yields CDR1 SGHRS and CDR2 YFSETQ. The ends were cut back, 4 bases at V and 0 bases at J, with 8 bases in the middle. The CDR3 contains 14 residues. The CDR3 here is CASSVASSYNEQFF. CDR3 coding DNA: TGCGCCAGCAGCGTGGCCTCCTCCTACAATGAGCAGTTCTTC. The whole variable domain, filled in from reference TRBV5-1 and TRBJ2-1, reads KAGVTQTPRYLIKTRGQQVTLSCSPISGHRSVSWYQQTPGQGLQFLFEYFSETQRNKGNFPGRFSGRQFSNSRSEMNVSTLELGDSALYLCASSVASSYNEQFFGPGTRLTVL.

J is TRBJ2-7 and V is TRBV7-3; 7 positions agree with TRBD1. With V trimmed by 10 bases and J by 3 bases, 9 bases remained unmatched. Germline V lookup: CDR1 SGHTA, CDR2 FQGTGA. The CDR3 has 13 amino acids. The CDR3 protein is CATRTGEYYEQYF. CDR3 bases: TGTGCCACCCGAACAGGGGAATACTACGAGCAGTACTTC.

The genes are TRBV7-2 and TRBJ2-1; 9 positions agree with TRBD2. The CDR3 is 14 amino acids. The germline V gene has CDR1 SGHTA and CDR2 FQGNSA. V lost 0 bases and J lost 10; bases outside the gene matches: 4. CDR3 amino acids: CASSLALAGLEQFF. The CDR3 DNA reads TGTGCCAGCAGCTTAGCGCTAGCGGGGTTAGAGCAGTTCTTC.

This CDR3 is CASSLERTSIYEQYF. CDR3 nucleotides: TGTGCCAGCAGCTTAGAAAGGACTAGTATCTACGAGCAGTACTTC. This sequence joins TRBV11-2 and TRBJ2-7; 7 bases map to TRBD2. Trimming cost V 0 bases and J 3 bases; bases outside gene matches: 5. This CDR3 has 15 residues. The germline gives CDR1 SGHAT, CDR2 FQNNGV.

V usage is TRBV9 and J usage is TRBJ2-1, with 8 bases lining up with TRBD2. Unmatched junction bases numbered 6, after V lost 2 bases and J lost 8 bases. CDR1 is SGDLS and CDR2 is YYNGEE in the germline V gene. The CDR3 is made up of 14 amino acids. Here the CDR3 reads CASSVEREWYEQFF. The DNA for the CDR3 is TGTGCCAGCAGCGTCGAGCGGGAGTGGTATGAGCAGTTCTTC.

The chain combines TRBV20-1 with TRBJ2-1; D unclear. The CDR3 has 14 residues. Per germline, CDR1 DFQATT and CDR2 SNEGSKA (reference sequence). Trimming left V 3 bases short and J 4 bases short, with 13 bases between. The CDR3 nucleotides are TGCAGTGCTAGTAGGACCGCAGGATACAATGAGCAGTTCTTC. It yields the protein CSASRTAGYNEQFF.

CDR3 amino acids: CASSLGRTGGNQPQHF. In DNA form, the CDR3 reads TGTGCCAGCAGCTTGGGGAGGACAGGGGGCAATCAGCCCCAGCATTTT. This chain uses TRBV5-6 with TRBJ1-5; 9 bases map to TRBD1. Germline CDR1 reads SGHDT; CDR2 reads YYEEEE. This CDR3 is 16 amino acids long. Trimming cost V 0 bases and J 2 bases; bases outside gene matches: 3.

The chain combines TRBV27 with TRBJ2-7, with TRBD2 matching over 11 bases. The CDR3 is 15 amino acids. Germline V CDR1 and CDR2: MNHEY, SMNVEV (reference sequence). Trimming took 6 bases from V and 0 from J; bases not matched to a gene: 4. CDR3 sequence (DNA): TGTGCCAGCAGAATTAGCGGGAGGGCCTCCTACGAGCAGTACTTC. Translation gives CASRISGRASYEQYF.

This clonotype was seen repeatedly, ten times or more. For the CDR3, the DNA is TGCAGCGTACTCCCGGGGTCTCCAGGAGATACGCAGTATTTT. Translation gives CSVLPGSPGDTQYF. J is TRBJ2-3 and V is TRBV29-1, with D perhaps matching TRBD2 (5 bases). Trimming pared 6 bases from V and 5 bases from J, leaving 18 bases between. Germline CDR1 reads SQVTM; CDR2 reads ANQGSEA. The CDR3 totals 14 residues.

In regard to this clonotype: Its ends do not fully match the called genes, so a read error is possible. J is TRBJ1-4 and V is TRBV11-2; maybe TRBD1 (6 bases). This CDR3 is 15 amino acids long. CDR1 is SGHAT, CDR2 FQNNGV, per germline. DNA for the CDR3: TGTACCAGCAGCATTACAGGGTCTTCTAATGAAAAACTGTTTTTT. It translates to CTSSITGSSNEKLFF.

The chain has TRBV7-9 and TRBJ2-3, with 8 nucleotides matching TRBD2. The germline CDR1 and CDR2 sequences are SEHNR and FQNEAQ (reference sequence). With V trimmed by 5 bases and J by 1 base, 5 bases remained unmatched. The CDR3 is 15 residues long. The CDR3 region has the DNA TGTGCCAGCAGCCCACCAGCGGGGGGCACAGATACGCAGTATTTT. It encodes CASSPPAGGTDTQYF. The full variable domain, completed using reference TRBV7-9 and TRBJ2-3, is DTGVSQNPRHKITKRGQNVTFRCDPISEHNRLYWYRQTLGQGPEFLTYFQNEAQLEKSRLLSDRFSAERPKGSFSTLEIQRTEQGDSAMYLCASSPPAGGTDTQYFGPGTRLTVL.

The chain links TRBV20-1 to TRBJ2-3; 8 bases align to TRBD2. Germline V gene data show CDR1 as DFQATT and CDR2 as SNEGSKA (reference sequence). The junction had 9 bases not matched to a gene; V was cut back by 2 bases and J by 2 bases. The CDR3 runs 16 residues. This chain's CDR3 is CSARSGGGRSTDTQYF. The CDR3 nucleotides are TGCAGTGCTAGAAGTGGCGGGGGGCGTTCCACAGATACGCAGTATTTT.

The chain carries TRBV9 and TRBJ1-6; D is unresolved. Trimming shortened V by 0 bases and J by 9 bases, and 10 bases separated the two germline ends. CDR1 and CDR2 (germline): SGDLS, YYNGEE. This CDR3 is 14 amino acids long. For the CDR3, the DNA is TGTGCCAGCAGCGTAGCGGTAGAAGGTTCACCCCTCCACTTT. Translated: CASSVAVEGSPLHF.

This chain links TRBV15 with TRBJ2-1, with D unclear. Trimming shortened V by 3 bases and J by 0 bases, and 9 bases separated the two germline ends. The CDR3 has 15 residues. The germline CDR1 and CDR2 sequences are LNHNV and YYDKDF (reference sequence). The CDR3 is CATSRDVSSYNEQFF. In DNA, the CDR3 is TGTGCCACCAGCAGGGATGTTAGCTCCTACAATGAGCAGTTCTTC.

This chain uses TRBV27 with TRBJ2-1; D call uncertain. The CDR3 contains 13 residues. Per germline, CDR1 MNHEY and CDR2 SMNVEV (reference sequence). Between the trimmed V and J ends, which lost 7 bases and 8 bases, there was a span of 15 bases. CDR3 in amino acids: CASNALSVHEQFF. Written as DNA, the CDR3 is TGTGCCAGCAACGCCCTTTCGGTCCATGAGCAGTTCTTC.

V and J are TRBV2 and TRBJ2-7; D ambiguous. Trimming took off 3 bases at V and 4 bases at J, with 13 bases between the two ends. CDR1 and CDR2 (germline): SNHLY, FYNNEI. The CDR3 covers 14 residues. The chain's CDR3 is CASSDSTVLYEQYF. Written as DNA, the CDR3 is TGTGCCAGCAGTGATTCAACAGTATTATACGAGCAGTACTTC.

The sample holds a few counts of this clonotype. This chain connects TRBV12-3 or TRBV12-4 to TRBJ1-4; the D gene is possibly TRBD1 (5 bases). V was clipped by 3 bases and J by 7 bases, with 12 bases between them. The CDR3 is 14 amino acids. CDR3: CASSFSTGGEKLFF. Here the CDR3 DNA reads TGTGCCAGCAGTTTCTCTACAGGCGGTGAAAAACTGTTTTTT.

This clonotype appeared a few times. V and J are TRBV11-2 and TRBJ2-3, with D tentatively TRBD2 (5 bases). This CDR3 has 15 residues. V lost 1 base and J lost 2, with 10 bases in between. Germline CDR1 is SGHAT and CDR2 is FQNNGV. Written as DNA, the CDR3 is TGTGCCAGCAGCTTAGCGGAACTAGTCACAGATACGCAGTATTTT. This gives the protein CASSLAELVTDTQYF. Full variable domain (outside the CDR3, taken from reference TRBV11-2 and TRBJ2-3): EAGVAQSPRYKIIEKRQSVAFWCNPISGHATLYWYQQILGQGPKLLIQFQNNGVVDDSQLPKDRFSAERLKGVDSTLKIQPAKLEDSAVYLCASSLAELVTDTQYFGPGTRLTVL.

The chain joins TRBV4-1 to TRBJ2-5; D is tentatively TRBD1 or TRBD2 (5 bases each). V lost 8 bases to trimming and J lost 11 bases, with 18 bases between them. Per germline, CDR1 MGHRA and CDR2 YSYEKL. The CDR3 consists of 12 residues. The CDR3 nucleotides are TGCGCCAGCGAGGGGCTAGACAATGAGCAGTACTTC. Translated: CASEGLDNEQYF.

The chain uses TRBV6-1 and TRBJ2-6; no definite D call. CDR3 length equals 16 residues. Germline CDR1 and CDR2: MNHNS and SASEGT. The V gene lost 7 bases and the J gene lost 0 bases, with 13 bases spanning the gap. In nucleotides, the CDR3 is TGTGCCAGCATACCCCGACAACTCTCTGGGGCCAACGTCCTGACTTTC. This gives the protein CASIPRQLSGANVLTF.

This clonotype has ten or more counts. The chain couples TRBV20-1 to TRBJ2-1, with TRBD1 matching over 7 bases. The junction had 5 bases not matched to a gene; V was cut back by 1 base and J by 8 bases. The CDR3 loop spans 13 amino acids. Germline V gene data show CDR1 as DFQATT and CDR2 as SNEGSKA (reference sequence). CDR3 in amino acids: CSARVTGMDEQFF. The CDR3 bases are TGCAGTGCTAGAGTGACAGGGATGGATGAGCAGTTCTTC.